A selection of T cell receptor beta chains follows, all from one sample in a study of beta chain features in type 1 diabetes. Sequencing used immunoSEQ multiplex PCR; TCRdb keeps in-frame clones, though not all of them. Altogether roughly 330,000 clones are present, approximately 10% being singletons, with the ten largest covering over 0.015%. The sample taken for sequencing was naive CD4+ T cells from blood. The receptors were gathered from a woman aged 25 to 45 in good health. CDR3s include the opening cysteine and the closing phenylalanine or tryptophan. A D gene is named only where the DNA matches it firmly. Clone size appears in some rows only: once, few, many, or a class for an expanded clone.

D gene: TRBD2
V gene: TRBV29-1
clone size: -
J gene: TRBJ2-7
CDR3 DNA: TGCAGCGTTGTTTCACTAGCGGGACACTACGAGCAGTACTTC
CDR3 protein: CSVVSLAGHYEQYF

D gene: -
V gene: TRBV5-4
clone size: -
J gene: TRBJ2-5
CDR3 DNA: TGTGCCAGCAGCTTGAGTGGGCAGGGTGGGGAGACCCAGTACTTC
CDR3 protein: CASSLSGQGGETQYF

D gene: -
V gene: TRBV6-1
clone size: -
J gene: TRBJ2-1
CDR3 DNA: TGTGCCAGCAGTGTAAGAAGCGGATCCTACAATGAGCAGTTCTTC
CDR3 protein: CASSVRSGSYNEQFF

D gene: TRBD1
V gene: TRBV19
clone size: -
J gene: TRBJ1-2
CDR3 DNA: TGTGCCAGTAGTATCGGACAGGGGGCAATCTATGGCTACACCTTC
CDR3 protein: CASSIGQGAIYGYTF

D gene: TRBD1
V gene: TRBV14
clone size: -
J gene: TRBJ2-7
CDR3 DNA: TGTGCCAGCAGCCGCCAGACAGGGGCCTACGAGCAGTACTTC
CDR3 protein: CASSRQTGAYEQYF

D gene: -
V gene: TRBV7-9
clone size: few
J gene: TRBJ2-1
CDR3 DNA: TGTGCCAGCAGCGACAACCAGGACAATGAGCAGTTCTTC
CDR3 protein: CASSDNQDNEQFF

D gene: -
V gene: TRBV2
clone size: few
J gene: TRBJ1-1
CDR3 DNA: TGTGCCAGCAAGGCGACCGGGGAAGCTTTCTTT
CDR3 protein: CASKATGEAFF

D gene: -
V gene: TRBV20-1
clone size: -
J gene: TRBJ2-1
CDR3 DNA: TGCAGTGCGACGGAGTGGGATGAGCAGTTCTTC
CDR3 protein: CSATEWDEQFF

D gene: TRBD2
V gene: TRBV6-4
clone size: -
J gene: TRBJ2-3
CDR3 DNA: TGTGCCAGCAGTGACTTGGGAGGGCCAACAGATACGCAGTATTTT
CDR3 protein: CASSDLGGPTDTQYF

D gene: -
V gene: TRBV7-9
clone size: -
J gene: TRBJ1-1
CDR3 DNA: TGTGCCAGCAGCTTAGTCGCCACGAGAACTGTTGAAGCTTTCTTT
CDR3 protein: CASSLVATRTVEAFF

D gene: TRBD2
V gene: TRBV11-1
clone size: -
J gene: TRBJ2-1
CDR3 DNA: TGTGCCAGCAGCTTAGCCGAGGGACTAGCGGCATTTAATGTGCAGTTCTTC
CDR3 protein: CASSLAEGLAAFNVQFF

D gene: TRBD1
V gene: TRBV7-8
clone size: few
J gene: TRBJ2-2
CDR3 DNA: TGTGCCAGCAATACAGGGGCCGCCGGGGAGCTGTTTTTT
CDR3 protein: CASNTGAAGELFF

D gene: TRBD1
V gene: TRBV7-2
clone size: -
J gene: TRBJ2-3
CDR3 DNA: TGTGCCAGCAGCTTAGCCCGGACAGGGTGGGATACGCAGTATTTT
CDR3 protein: CASSLARTGWDTQYF

D gene: -
V gene: TRBV25-1
clone size: -
J gene: TRBJ2-5
CDR3 DNA: TGTGCCAGCAGCAAAGGGGGACAAGAGACCCAGTACTTC
CDR3 protein: CASSKGGQETQYF

D gene: -
V gene: TRBV18
clone size: few
J gene: TRBJ2-6
CDR3 DNA: TGTGCCAGCTCACAAGACAGCTCTGGGGCCAACGTCCTGACTTTC
CDR3 protein: CASSQDSSGANVLTF

D gene: TRBD2
V gene: TRBV28
clone size: -
J gene: TRBJ2-1
CDR3 DNA: TGTGCCAGCAACATAGCCACCCTAGCGGGAGGTAACCAGCAGTTCTTC
CDR3 protein: CASNIATLAGGNQQFF

D gene: -
V gene: TRBV7-2
clone size: few
J gene: TRBJ2-1
CDR3 DNA: TGTGCCAGCAGCCAAGCCCGGAATGAGCAGTTCTTC
CDR3 protein: CASSQARNEQFF

D gene: TRBD2
V gene: TRBV4-3
clone size: few
J gene: TRBJ2-2
CDR3 DNA: TGCGCCAGCAGCCAAGGGTCTAGCGGGAGGGGGAACACCGGGGAGCTGTTTTTT
CDR3 protein: CASSQGSSGRGNTGELFF

D gene: TRBD2
V gene: TRBV5-4
clone size: -
J gene: TRBJ2-6
CDR3 DNA: TGTGCCAGCAGCTTTAGGGGAGGGACCGGGGCCAACGTCCTGACTTTC
CDR3 protein: CASSFRGGTGANVLTF

D gene: -
V gene: TRBV18
clone size: -
J gene: TRBJ2-3
CDR3 DNA: TGTGCCAGCTCACCACTTGGAGCACTAGCTCCTAAGGCGGATACGCAGTATTTT
CDR3 protein: CASSPLGALAPKADTQYF

D gene: TRBD1
V gene: TRBV6-5
clone size: few
J gene: TRBJ2-1
CDR3 DNA: TGTGCCAGCAGCCAGGACAGGGGGCCCTACAATGAGCAGTTCTTC
CDR3 protein: CASSQDRGPYNEQFF

D gene: -
V gene: TRBV7-8
clone size: few
J gene: TRBJ2-1
CDR3 DNA: TGTGCCAGCAGCTTCGGCGGGAAGTCGCAGTTCTTC
CDR3 protein: CASSFGGKSQFF

D gene: TRBD1
V gene: TRBV28
clone size: few
J gene: TRBJ1-4
CDR3 DNA: TGTGCCAGCATGACAGGGTCAACTAATGAAAAACTGTTTTTT
CDR3 protein: CASMTGSTNEKLFF

D gene: TRBD1
V gene: TRBV6-4
clone size: -
J gene: TRBJ2-1
CDR3 DNA: TGTGCCAGCAGAGGGGACAGCTCCTACAATGAGCAGTTCTTC
CDR3 protein: CASRGDSSYNEQFF

D gene: TRBD2
V gene: TRBV18
clone size: few
J gene: TRBJ2-7
CDR3 DNA: TGTGCCAGCTCACTCCTAGCGGGAGGACCCCACGAGCAGTACTTC
CDR3 protein: CASSLLAGGPHEQYF

D gene: -
V gene: TRBV30
clone size: many
J gene: TRBJ1-2
CDR3 DNA: TGTGCCTGGAGACAGGGAGGCTACACCTTC
CDR3 protein: CAWRQGGYTF